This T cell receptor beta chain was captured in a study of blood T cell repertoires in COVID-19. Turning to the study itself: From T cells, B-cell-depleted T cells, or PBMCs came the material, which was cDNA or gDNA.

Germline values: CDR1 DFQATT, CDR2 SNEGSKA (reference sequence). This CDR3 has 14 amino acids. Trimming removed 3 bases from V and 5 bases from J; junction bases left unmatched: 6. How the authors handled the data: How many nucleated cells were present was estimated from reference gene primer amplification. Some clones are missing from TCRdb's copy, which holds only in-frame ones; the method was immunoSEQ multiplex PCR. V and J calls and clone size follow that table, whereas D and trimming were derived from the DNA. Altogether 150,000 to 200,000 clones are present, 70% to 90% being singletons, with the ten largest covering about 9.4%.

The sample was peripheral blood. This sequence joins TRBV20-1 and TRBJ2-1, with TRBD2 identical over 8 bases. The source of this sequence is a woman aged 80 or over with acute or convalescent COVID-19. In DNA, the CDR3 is TGCAGTGCTAGTAGCGGGGCGCCCAACAATGAGCAGTTCTTC. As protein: CSASSGAPNNEQFF.